Detailed here is one T cell receptor beta chain. The entry originates in a study of blood T cell repertoires in COVID-19. Study background: Material from acute and convalescent COVID-19 was sourced from the United States, Italy and Spain. From T cells, B-cell-depleted T cells, or PBMCs came the material, which was cDNA or gDNA.

Authors' processing steps: Amplification with reference gene primers provided the estimates of nucleated cell counts. The protocol was immunoSEQ multiplex PCR, while the TCRdb copy is restricted to in-frame clones and leaves out a portion. The D gene and trimming were derived from the DNA, and the V and J assignments and clone size from that table. Among over 95,000 clones, about four fifths were seen once, and the ten largest hold around 9.3%. This TCR derives from a human donor in a cohort sampled during active COVID-19. Input material: peripheral blood.

The CDR3 nucleotides read TGTGCCAGTAGTATTATCATGGGCAGCTCCTACGAGCAGTACTTC. Translation gives CASSIIMGSSYEQYF. This rearrangement joins TRBV19 to TRBJ2-7; D is ambiguous. Trimming removed 3 bases at V and 0 bases at J, with 12 bases between. The CDR3 loop spans 15 amino acids. Per germline, CDR1 LNHDA and CDR2 SQIVND (reference sequence).